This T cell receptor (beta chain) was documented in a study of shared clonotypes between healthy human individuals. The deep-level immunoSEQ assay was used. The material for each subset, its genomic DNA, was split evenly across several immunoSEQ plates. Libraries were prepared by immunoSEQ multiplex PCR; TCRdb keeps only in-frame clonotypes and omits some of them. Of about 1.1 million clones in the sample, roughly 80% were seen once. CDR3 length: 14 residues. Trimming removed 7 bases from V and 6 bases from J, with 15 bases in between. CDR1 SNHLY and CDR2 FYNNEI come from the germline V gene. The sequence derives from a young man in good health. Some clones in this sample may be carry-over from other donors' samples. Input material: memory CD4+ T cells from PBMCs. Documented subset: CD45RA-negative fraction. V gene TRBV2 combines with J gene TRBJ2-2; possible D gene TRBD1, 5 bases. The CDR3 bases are TGTGCCAGCAAGACAGCTCTTCTCGCCGGGGAGCTGTTTTTT. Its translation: CASKTALLAGELFF.